This T cell receptor beta chain was documented in a study of metastatic and nonmetastatic thyroid tumors. Study-wide context: Repertoire data that came from the blood and tumor or nodule tissue of malignant and benign thyroid patients were compared.

This CDR3 contains 14 residues. Germline CDR1 reads KGHDR; CDR2 reads SFDVKD. The V segment lost 9 bases and the J segment 10 bases; nucleotides outside the gene matches: 7. Study-wide results and limits: TCR beta diversity was reportedly significantly higher in malignant thyroid tumors than benign nodules, in blood and tumor.

This clone was seen a few times. Its antigen is currently unknown. Study processing details: A distant-metastasis classifier for papillary thyroid cancer was built using CDR3 differences across clinicopathological groups. TCRdb re-processed the PCR reads through MiXCR. It is TCRdb's table, rather than the study itself, that gives the V and J calls and clone size. The sample lists tens of thousands of clones, roughly 30% occurring once. Thyroid surgery had not been preceded by any treatment in any patient. V is TRBV24-1 and J is TRBJ2-1; 14 nucleotides align to TRBD2. Sequencing input: blood. The clonotype was recovered from a female donor with papillary thyroid cancer or a benign thyroid nodule (not recorded which). Some clones in this sample may be carry-over from other donors' samples. The CDR3 DNA reads TGTGCCACCTCGACTAGCGGGAGGGTACACGAGCAGTTCTTC. Translated: CATSTSGRVHEQFF.